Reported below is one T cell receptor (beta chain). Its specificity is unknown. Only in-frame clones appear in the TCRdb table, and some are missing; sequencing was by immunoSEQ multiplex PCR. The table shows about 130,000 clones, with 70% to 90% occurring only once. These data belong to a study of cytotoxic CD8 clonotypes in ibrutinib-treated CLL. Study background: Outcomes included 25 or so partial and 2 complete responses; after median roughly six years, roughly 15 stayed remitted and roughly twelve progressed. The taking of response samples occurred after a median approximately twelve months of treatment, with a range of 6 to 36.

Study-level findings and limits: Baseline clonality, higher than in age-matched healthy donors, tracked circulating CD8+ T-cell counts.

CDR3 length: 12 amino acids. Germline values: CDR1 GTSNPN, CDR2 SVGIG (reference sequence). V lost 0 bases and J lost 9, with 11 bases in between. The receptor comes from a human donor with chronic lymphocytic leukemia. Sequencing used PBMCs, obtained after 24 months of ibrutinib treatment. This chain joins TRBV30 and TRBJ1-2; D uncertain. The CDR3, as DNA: TGTGCCTGGAGTGTAAGCAGTTTCAGCTACACCTTC. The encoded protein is CAWSVSSFSYTF.